The 6 T cell receptor beta chains below all came from one sample that was sequenced in a study of early stage breast cancer tumors. Using immunoSEQ multiplex PCR, the repertoire was profiled, and TCRdb retains in-frame clones only, with some absent. Of around 14,000 clones in the sample, around three quarters were seen once. Sequenced sample: normal breast tissue next to the tumor. These receptors all come from a person aged 45-60 years with breast cancer.

The chain employs TRBV12-5 and TRBJ2-3; TRBD1 matches 7 bases. Trimming cost V 1 base and J 0 bases; bases outside gene matches: 4. The CDR3 runs to 16 residues. The germline CDR1 and CDR2 sequences are LGHNT and FRNRAP. DNA for the CDR3: TGTGCTAGTGGTTTGGGACGGGACAGTAGCACAGATACGCAGTATTTT. Its protein is CASGLGRDSSTDTQYF.

The chain recombines TRBV6-6 with TRBJ2-5, with a possible D match to TRBD1 (6 bases). Trimming pared 5 bases from V and 2 bases from J, leaving 9 bases between. CDR1 and CDR2 from the germline V gene are MNHNY and SVGAGI (reference sequence). The CDR3 totals 13 residues. The CDR3 DNA reads as TGTGCCAGCAGTCCCGGACAGCAAGAGACCCAGTACTTC. Translating it yields CASSPGQQETQYF.

Comment on this clone: The junction departs from the called germline gene at one end, perhaps through a read error. The chain links TRBV7-7 to TRBJ2-5; 8 bases map to TRBD2. CDR3 length equals 16 residues. Germline lookup yields CDR1 SSHAT and CDR2 FNYEAQ (reference sequence). The CDR3 sequence: CASSLNSGGYQETQYF. CDR3 DNA: TGTGCTAGCAGCTTAAATTCGGGGGGGTACCAAGAGACCCAGTACTTC.

This clone was observed a few times. The chain is built from TRBV9 and TRBJ2-7; TRBD2 matches at 7 bases. The CDR3 is 17 residues long. The junction had 13 bases not matched to a gene; V was cut back by 1 base and J by 3 bases. Germline V gene data show CDR1 as SGDLS and CDR2 as YYNGEE. CDR3 residues: CASSVTPPSGAYYEQYF. The CDR3 coding sequence is TGTGCCAGCAGCGTAACCCCCCCCAGCGGGGCCTACTACGAGCAGTACTTC. Combining the CDR3 with reference TRBV9 and TRBJ2-7 gives the whole variable domain DSGVTQTPKHLITATGQRVTLRCSPRSGDLSVYWYQQSLDQGLQFLIQYYNGEERAKGNILERFSAQQFPDLHSELNLSSLELGDSALYFCASSVTPPSGAYYEQYFGPGTRLTVT.

The chain links TRBV5-1 to TRBJ2-3; 8 bases are shared with TRBD2. The CDR3 is 16 residues long. V dropped 4 bases and J dropped 1; count of bases not matched to a gene: 8. Germline loops: CDR1 SGHRS, CDR2 YFSETQ. The CDR3 spells CASSPPTGGGTDTQYF. CDR3 in DNA: TGCGCCAGCAGCCCCCCCACGGGGGGGGGCACAGATACGCAGTATTTT.

CDR3 DNA sequence: TGTGCCAGCAGCCAAGATGAAAGGCTAGCGGGAGTCAATGAGCAGTTCTTC. It is translated as CASSQDERLAGVNEQFF. The chain joins TRBV14 to TRBJ2-1; 10 nucleotides agree with TRBD2. The germline CDR1 and CDR2 sequences are SGHDN and FVKESK. The junction had 8 bases not matched to a gene; V was cut back by 0 bases and J by 6 bases. This CDR3 contains 17 residues.